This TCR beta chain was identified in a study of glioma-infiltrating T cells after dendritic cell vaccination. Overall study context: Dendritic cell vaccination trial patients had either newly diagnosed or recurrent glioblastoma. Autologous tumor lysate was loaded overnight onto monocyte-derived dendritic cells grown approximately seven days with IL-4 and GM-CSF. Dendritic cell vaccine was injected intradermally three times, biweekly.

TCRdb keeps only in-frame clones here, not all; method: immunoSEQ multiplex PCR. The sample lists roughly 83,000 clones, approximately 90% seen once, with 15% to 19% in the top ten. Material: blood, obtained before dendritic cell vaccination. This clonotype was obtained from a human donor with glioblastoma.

CDR3 DNA sequence: TGTGCCAGCAGCCTAGACGGGAAATACGAGCAGTACTTC. Translation gives CASSLDGKYEQYF. This chain uses TRBV7-2 with TRBJ2-7, with a tentative D call TRBD2 (5 bases). The CDR3 totals 13 residues. The germline V gene encodes CDR1 SGHTA and CDR2 FQGNSA. The germline V and J ends were trimmed by 5 bases and 4 bases, with 12 bases remaining between them.